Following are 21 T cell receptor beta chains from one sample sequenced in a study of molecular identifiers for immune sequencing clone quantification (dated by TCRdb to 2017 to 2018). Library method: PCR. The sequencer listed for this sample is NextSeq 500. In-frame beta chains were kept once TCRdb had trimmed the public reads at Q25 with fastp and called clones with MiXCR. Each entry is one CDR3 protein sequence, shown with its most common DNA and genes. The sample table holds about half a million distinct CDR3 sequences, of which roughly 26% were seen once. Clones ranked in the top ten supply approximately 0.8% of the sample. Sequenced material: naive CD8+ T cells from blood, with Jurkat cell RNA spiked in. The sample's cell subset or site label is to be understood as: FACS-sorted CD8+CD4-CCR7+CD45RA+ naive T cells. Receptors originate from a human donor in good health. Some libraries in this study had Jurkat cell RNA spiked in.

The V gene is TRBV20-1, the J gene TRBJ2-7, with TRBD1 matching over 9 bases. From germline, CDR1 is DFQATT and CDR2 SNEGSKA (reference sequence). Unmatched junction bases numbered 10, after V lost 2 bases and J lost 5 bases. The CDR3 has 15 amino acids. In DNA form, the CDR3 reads TGCAGTGCTAGAAGGACCGGGACAGGGCGTAACGAGCAGTACTTC. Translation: CSARRTGTGRNEQYF.

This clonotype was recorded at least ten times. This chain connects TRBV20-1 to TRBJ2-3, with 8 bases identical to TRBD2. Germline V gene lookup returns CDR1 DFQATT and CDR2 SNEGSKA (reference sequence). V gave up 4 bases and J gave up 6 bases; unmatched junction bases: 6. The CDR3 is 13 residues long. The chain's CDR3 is CSATPLAVDTQYF. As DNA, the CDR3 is TGCAGTGCTACGCCACTAGCGGTTGATACGCAGTATTTT.

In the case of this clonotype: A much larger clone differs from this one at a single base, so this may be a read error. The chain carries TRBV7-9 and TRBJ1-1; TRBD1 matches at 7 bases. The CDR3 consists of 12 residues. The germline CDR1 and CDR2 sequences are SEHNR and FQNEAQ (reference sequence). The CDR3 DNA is TGTGCCAGCAGCGCCTGGACAGGTGAAGCTTCCTTT. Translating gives CASSAWTGEASF.

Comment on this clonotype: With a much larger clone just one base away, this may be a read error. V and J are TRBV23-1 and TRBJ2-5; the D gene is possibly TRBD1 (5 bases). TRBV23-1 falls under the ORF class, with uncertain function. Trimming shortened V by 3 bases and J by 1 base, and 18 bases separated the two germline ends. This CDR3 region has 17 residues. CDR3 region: CASSHPFRVPSQETQYF. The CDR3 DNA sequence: TGCGCCAGCAGTCATCCCTTCAGGGTCCCATCCCAAGAGACCCAGTACTTC.

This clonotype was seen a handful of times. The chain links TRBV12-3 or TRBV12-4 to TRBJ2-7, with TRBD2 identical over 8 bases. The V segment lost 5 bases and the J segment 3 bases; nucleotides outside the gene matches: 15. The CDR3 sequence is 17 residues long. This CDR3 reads CASSGGGIAGGIYEQYF. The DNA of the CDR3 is TGTGCCAGCAGTGGGGGAGGGATTGCGGGGGGAATCTACGAGCAGTACTTC.

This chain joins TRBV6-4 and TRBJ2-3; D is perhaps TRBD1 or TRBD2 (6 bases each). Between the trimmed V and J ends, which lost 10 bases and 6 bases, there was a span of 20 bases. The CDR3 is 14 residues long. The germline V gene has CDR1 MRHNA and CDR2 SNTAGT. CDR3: CATGLTGASDTQYF. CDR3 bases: TGTGCCACCGGACTGACGGGGGCCTCGGATACGCAGTATTTT.

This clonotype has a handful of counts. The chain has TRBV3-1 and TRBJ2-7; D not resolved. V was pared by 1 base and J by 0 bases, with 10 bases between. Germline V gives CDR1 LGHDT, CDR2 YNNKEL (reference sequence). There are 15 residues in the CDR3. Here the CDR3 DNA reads TGTGCCAGCAGCCAAGCCTTCTACAGCTCCTACGAGCAGTACTTC. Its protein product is CASSQAFYSSYEQYF.

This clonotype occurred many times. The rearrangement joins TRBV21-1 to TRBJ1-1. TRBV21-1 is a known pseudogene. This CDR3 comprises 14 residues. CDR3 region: CASSTDTLNTEAFF. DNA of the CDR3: TGTGCCAGCAGCACCGACACCTTGAACACTGAAGCTTTCTTT.

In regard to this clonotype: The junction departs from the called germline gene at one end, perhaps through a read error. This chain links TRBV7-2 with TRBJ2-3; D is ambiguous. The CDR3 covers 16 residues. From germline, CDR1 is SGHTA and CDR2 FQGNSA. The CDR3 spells CASSLVSEIGTATQYF. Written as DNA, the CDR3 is TGTGCCAGCAGCTTAGTCAGCGAGATAGGCACAGCTACGCAGTATTTT.

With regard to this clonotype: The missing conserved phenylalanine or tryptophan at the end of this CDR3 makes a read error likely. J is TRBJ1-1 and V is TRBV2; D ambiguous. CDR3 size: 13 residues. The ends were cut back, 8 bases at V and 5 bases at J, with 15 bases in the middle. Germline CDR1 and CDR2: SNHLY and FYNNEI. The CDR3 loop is CASVELRSTEAFY. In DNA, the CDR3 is TGTGCCAGCGTCGAACTTAGAAGTACTGAAGCTTTCTAT.

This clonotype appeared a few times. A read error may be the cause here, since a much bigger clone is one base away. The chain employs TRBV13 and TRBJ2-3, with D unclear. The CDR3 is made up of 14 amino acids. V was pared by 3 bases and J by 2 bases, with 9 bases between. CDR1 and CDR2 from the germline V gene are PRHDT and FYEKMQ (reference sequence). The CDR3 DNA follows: TGTGCCAGCAGCTTGGCCAGCCCCACAGATACGCAGTATTTT. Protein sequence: CASSLASPTDTQYF.

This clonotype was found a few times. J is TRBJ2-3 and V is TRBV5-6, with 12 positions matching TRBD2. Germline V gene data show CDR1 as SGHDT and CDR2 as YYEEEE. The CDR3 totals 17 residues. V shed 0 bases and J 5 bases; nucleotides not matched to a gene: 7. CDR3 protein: CASSLAASGGAQDTQYF. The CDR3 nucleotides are TGTGCCAGCAGCTTGGCTGCTAGCGGGGGGGCCCAAGATACGCAGTATTTT. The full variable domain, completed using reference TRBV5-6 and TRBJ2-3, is DAGVTQSPTHLIKTRGQQVTLRCSPKSGHDTVSWYQQALGQGPQFIFQYYEEEERQRGNFPDRFSGHQFPNYSSELNVNALLLGDSALYLCASSLAASGGAQDTQYFGPGTRLTVL.

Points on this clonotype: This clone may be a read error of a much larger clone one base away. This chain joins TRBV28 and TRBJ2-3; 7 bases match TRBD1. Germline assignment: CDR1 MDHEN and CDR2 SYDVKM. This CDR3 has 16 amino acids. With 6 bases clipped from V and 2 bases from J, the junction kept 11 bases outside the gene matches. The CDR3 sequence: CASRLPTQGNTDTQYF. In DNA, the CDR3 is TGTGCCAGCAGGTTACCTACACAGGGGAACACAGATACGCAGTATTTT.

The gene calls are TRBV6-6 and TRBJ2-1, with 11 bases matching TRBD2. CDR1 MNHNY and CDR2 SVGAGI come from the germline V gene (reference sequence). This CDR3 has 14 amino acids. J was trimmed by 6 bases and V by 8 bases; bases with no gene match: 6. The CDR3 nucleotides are TGTGCCAGCGGCTTGCTAGCGGGGGGCAATGAGCAGTTCTTC. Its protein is CASGLLAGGNEQFF.

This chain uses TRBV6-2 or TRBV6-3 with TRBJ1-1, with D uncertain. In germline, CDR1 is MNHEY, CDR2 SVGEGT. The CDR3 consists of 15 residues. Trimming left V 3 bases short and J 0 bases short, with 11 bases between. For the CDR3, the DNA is TGTGCCAGCAGTTATCTACCAGGCATGAACACTGAAGCTTTCTTT. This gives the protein CASSYLPGMNTEAFF.

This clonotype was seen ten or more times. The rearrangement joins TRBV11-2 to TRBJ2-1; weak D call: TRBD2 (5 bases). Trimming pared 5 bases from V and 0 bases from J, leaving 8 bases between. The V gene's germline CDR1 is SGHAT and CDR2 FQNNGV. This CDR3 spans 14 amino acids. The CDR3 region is CASSGESSYNEQFF. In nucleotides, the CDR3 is TGTGCCAGCAGCGGGGAGAGCTCCTACAATGAGCAGTTCTTC.

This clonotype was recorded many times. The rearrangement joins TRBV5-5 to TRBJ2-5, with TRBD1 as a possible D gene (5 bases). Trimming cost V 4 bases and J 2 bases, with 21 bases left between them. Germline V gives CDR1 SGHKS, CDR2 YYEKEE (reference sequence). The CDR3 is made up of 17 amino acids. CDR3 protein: CASSVTGVGALQETQYF. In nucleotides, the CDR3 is TGTGCCAGCAGCGTGACGGGTGTAGGGGCTTTGCAAGAGACCCAGTACTTC.

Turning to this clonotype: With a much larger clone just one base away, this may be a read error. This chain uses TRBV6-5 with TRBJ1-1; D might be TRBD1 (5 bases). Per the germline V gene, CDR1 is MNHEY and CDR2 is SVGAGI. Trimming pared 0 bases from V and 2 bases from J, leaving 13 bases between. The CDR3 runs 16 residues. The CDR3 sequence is CASSYSKWGSNTEAFF. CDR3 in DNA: TGTGCCAGCAGTTACTCGAAGTGGGGGTCCAACACTGAAGCTTTCTTT.

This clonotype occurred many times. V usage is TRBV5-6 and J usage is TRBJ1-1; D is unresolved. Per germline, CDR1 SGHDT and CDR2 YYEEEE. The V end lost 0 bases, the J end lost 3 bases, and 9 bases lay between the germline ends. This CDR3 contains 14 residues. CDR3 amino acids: CASSLGFAYTEAFF. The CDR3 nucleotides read TGTGCCAGCAGCTTGGGGTTCGCGTACACTGAAGCTTTCTTT.

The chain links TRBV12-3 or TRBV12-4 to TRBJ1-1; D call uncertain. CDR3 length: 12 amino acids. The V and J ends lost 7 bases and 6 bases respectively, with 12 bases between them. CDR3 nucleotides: TGTGCCAGCAATTTGGGGAATGCTGAAGCTTTCTTT. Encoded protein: CASNLGNAEAFF.

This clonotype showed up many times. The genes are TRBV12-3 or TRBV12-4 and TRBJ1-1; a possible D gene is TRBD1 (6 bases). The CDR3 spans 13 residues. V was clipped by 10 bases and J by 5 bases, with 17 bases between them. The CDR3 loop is CATRGELGTEAFF. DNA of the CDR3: TGTGCCACTAGGGGGGAATTGGGGACTGAAGCTTTCTTT.